The clone carrying this TCR beta chain has at least ten counts. Antigen specificity is unknown. This record comes from a study of T cell repertoires in cytomegalovirus infection. Across the study: The study used recently identified HLA-C-restricted and well-studied HLA-B-restricted CMV epitopes.

TCRdb reanalysed the reads using MiXCR and keeps one entry per CDR3 protein. Of 680,000 or so distinct CDR3 sequences in the sample, 33% were seen once. The CDR3 contains 13 residues. Trimming cost V 5 bases and J 8 bases, with 10 bases left between them. In germline, CDR1 is SGHTA, CDR2 FQGNSA. The clonotype was recovered from a human donor in good health (CMV status not recorded). Some clones in this sample may be carry-over from other donors' samples. This chain connects TRBV7-2 to TRBJ1-6; D ambiguous. Sequencing was performed on cultured PBMCs, taken from culture after CMV antigen stimulation. The CDR3, as DNA: TGTGCCAGCAGCGTCGGTTGGGATTCACCCCTCCACTTT. Its protein is CASSVGWDSPLHF.